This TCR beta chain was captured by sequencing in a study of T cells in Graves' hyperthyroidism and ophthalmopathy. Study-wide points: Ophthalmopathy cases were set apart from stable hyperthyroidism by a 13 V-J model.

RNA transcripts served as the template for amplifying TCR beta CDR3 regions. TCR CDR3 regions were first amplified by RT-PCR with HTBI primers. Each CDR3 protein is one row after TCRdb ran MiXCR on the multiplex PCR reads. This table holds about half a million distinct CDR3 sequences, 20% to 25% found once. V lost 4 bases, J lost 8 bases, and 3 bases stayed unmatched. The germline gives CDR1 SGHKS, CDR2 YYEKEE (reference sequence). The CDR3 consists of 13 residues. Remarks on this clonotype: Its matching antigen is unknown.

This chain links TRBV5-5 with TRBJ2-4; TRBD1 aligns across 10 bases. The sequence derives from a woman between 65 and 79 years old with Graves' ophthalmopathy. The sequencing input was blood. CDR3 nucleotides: TGTGCCAGCAGCCTGGACAGGGGGGACATTCAGTACTTC. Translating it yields CASSLDRGDIQYF.